Following are 27 T cell receptor beta chains from one sample sequenced in a study of Graves' ophthalmopathy and Graves' hyperthyroidism. The sequenced template was RNA, covering the TCR beta CDR3 region. RT-PCR in the first round used HTBI primers; a second-round multiplex PCR followed. TCRdb reanalysed the multiplex PCR reads using MiXCR and keeps one entry per CDR3 protein. The table lists a few hundred thousand distinct CDR3 sequences, approximately 18% of them singletons. The specimen sequenced was peripheral blood. Receptors were obtained from an adult woman with stable Graves' hyperthyroidism.

This clonotype was observed at least ten times. The rearrangement uses TRBV12-3 or TRBV12-4 and TRBJ2-7, with a tentative D call TRBD1 (7 bases). There are 15 residues in the CDR3. Trimming took off 4 bases at V and 0 bases at J, with 13 bases between the two ends. In DNA, the CDR3 is TGTGCCAGCAGTTCGCGGGACAGCTACTCCTACGAGCAGTACTTC. Protein sequence: CASSSRDSYSYEQYF.

This clonotype was seen ten or more times. The gene calls are TRBV4-2 and TRBJ2-7; the match to TRBD1 covers 8 bases. The CDR3 is made up of 16 amino acids. The V segment lost 0 bases and the J segment 6 bases; nucleotides outside the gene matches: 10. Germline assignment: CDR1 LGHNA and CDR2 YNFKEQ. The CDR3 region has the DNA TGTGCCAGCAGCCAAGATATCAGGGGGCGAAGGGGCGAGCAGTACTTC. This sequence encodes CASSQDIRGRRGEQYF.

The chain links TRBV3-1 to TRBJ2-7; D is perhaps TRBD2 (5 bases). V lost 1 base, J lost 2 bases, and 12 bases lay in between. The length of the CDR3 is 15 residues. Per the germline V gene, CDR1 is LGHDT and CDR2 is YNNKEL (reference sequence). CDR3 DNA sequence: TGTGCCAGCAGCCAAGGCCCCGGGAAGGCCTACGAGCAGTACGTC. Residues: CASSQGPGKAYEQYV.

About this clonotype: A read error may produce the germline difference seen at one junction end. This rearrangement joins TRBV28 to TRBJ2-7; D call uncertain. The CDR3 totals 13 residues. Germline assignment: CDR1 MDHEN and CDR2 SYDVKM. The CDR3 region is CASSLGSPYEQCF. The CDR3 DNA is TGTGCCAGCAGTTTGGGCAGTCCCTACGAGCAGTGCTTC.

This clonotype showed up just a few times. This may arise from a read error, as a much more abundant clone is one base away. The chain recombines TRBV12-3 or TRBV12-4 with TRBJ1-5; D gene uncertain. CDR3 length equals 13 residues. V shed 3 bases and J shed 4 bases, with 7 bases lying between them. The CDR3 DNA is TGTGCCAGCAGTTTGGACCAAAATCAGCCCCAGCATTTT. It translates to CASSLDQNQPQHF.

The table lists this clonotype with many counts. This chain joins TRBV15 and TRBJ1-5; tentative D call: TRBD1 (5 bases). CDR3 length: 15 amino acids. V was cut by 3 bases and J by 6 bases, with 15 bases left in between. CDR1 is LNHNV and CDR2 is YYDKDF in the germline V gene (reference sequence). This CDR3 is CATSSGEGRGQPQHF. DNA for the CDR3: TGTGCCACCAGCAGCGGGGAGGGGCGAGGTCAGCCCCAGCATTTT.

This clonotype was recorded a few times. This sequence joins TRBV4-1 and TRBJ1-6; D may be TRBD1 (5 bases). Germline V gives CDR1 MGHRA, CDR2 YSYEKL. Trimming took off 0 bases at V and 7 bases at J, with 13 bases between the two ends. There are 16 residues in the CDR3. The CDR3 DNA reads TGCGCCAGCAGCCAAGACGCACAGGAGCGAAATTCACCCCTCCACTTT. Protein: CASSQDAQERNSPLHF.

This clonotype appeared many times. The CDR3: CASRGQGTASGANVLTF. CDR3 coding DNA: TGTGCCAGCAGGGGACAGGGAACTGCCTCTGGGGCCAACGTCCTGACTTTC. The rearrangement uses TRBV28 and TRBJ2-6; TRBD1 matches 9 bases. Unmatched junction bases numbered 6, after V lost 6 bases and J lost 0 bases. The CDR3 covers 17 residues. Looked up from germline, CDR1 is MDHEN and CDR2 is SYDVKM.

This clonotype was detected ten times or more. This chain links TRBV20-1 with TRBJ1-2; a weak D match, TRBD1 (5 bases). The CDR3 is made up of 13 amino acids. Germline CDR1 is DFQATT and CDR2 is SNEGSKA (reference sequence). Deletions cut 2 bases from V and 7 bases from J, with 14 bases between. The CDR3 sequence: CSARPRGIVGYTF. Written as DNA, the CDR3 is TGCAGTGCTAGACCTCGGGGGATAGTTGGCTACACCTTC.

This clonotype was counted at least ten times. V is TRBV4-2 and J is TRBJ1-1, with D possibly being TRBD1 (5 bases). From germline, CDR1 is LGHNA and CDR2 YNFKEQ. The V end lost 2 bases, the J end lost 11 bases, and 15 bases lay between the germline ends. The CDR3 covers 13 residues. Here the CDR3 DNA reads TGTGCCAGCAGCCAAACTCAACAGGTTCACGCTTTCTTT. Translated: CASSQTQQVHAFF.

This clonotype was counted many times. The chain has TRBV6-2 or TRBV6-3 and TRBJ1-5; tentatively, D is TRBD1 (6 bases). This CDR3 is 13 amino acids long. With 5 bases removed from V and 7 bases from J, the gap between germline ends came to 12 bases. The germline CDR1 and CDR2 sequences are MNHEY and SVGEGT. CDR3 bases: TGTGCCAGCAGTACCAAGGGGGACCAGCCCCAGCATTTT. Protein sequence: CASSTKGDQPQHF.

V gene TRBV4-1 combines with J gene TRBJ2-6; D remains ambiguous. The CDR3 runs to 17 residues. V was clipped by 1 base and J by 0 bases, with 10 bases between them. Germline V gene lookup returns CDR1 MGHRA and CDR2 YSYEKL. The CDR3 region is CASSQVRTGSGANVLTF. Here the CDR3 DNA reads TGCGCCAGCAGCCAAGTACGCACGGGCTCTGGGGCCAACGTCCTGACTTTC.

A remark on this clonotype: A junction boundary mismatches the germline segment, possibly from a read error. J is TRBJ2-7 and V is TRBV7-2; the match to TRBD2 covers 10 bases. The CDR3 has 15 amino acids. The germline gives CDR1 SGHTA, CDR2 FQGNSA. The chain's CDR3 is CASSKAGGPAGELYF. CDR3 sequence (DNA): TGTGCCAGCAGTAAAGCGGGAGGGCCCGCCGGGGAGCTGTACTTC.

Details on this clonotype: This may be a read error: a much more frequent sequence differs by one nucleotide. The chain combines TRBV7-9 with TRBJ2-7; 9 nucleotides match TRBD1. The CDR3 has 14 residues. CDR1 is SEHNR and CDR2 is FQNEAQ in the germline V gene (reference sequence). CDR3 sequence (DNA): TGTGTCAGCAGCTTAAGGGACAGGGCATACGAGCAGTACTTC. Its translation: CVSSLRDRAYEQYF.

This clonotype was counted many times. V and J are TRBV20-1 and TRBJ2-5; possible D gene TRBD1, 5 bases. This CDR3 has 15 residues. Trimming took 1 base from V and 4 from J, leaving 16 bases between them. Germline CDR1 and CDR2: DFQATT and SNEGSKA (reference sequence). This chain's CDR3 is CSARAGGSRGETQYF. CDR3 in DNA: TGCAGTGCTAGAGCGGGTGGTAGTAGGGGAGAGACCCAGTACTTC.

This clonotype was seen at least ten times. The chain couples TRBV11-2 to TRBJ2-5, with TRBD2 as a possible D gene (6 bases). CDR1 is SGHAT, CDR2 FQNNGV, per germline. V gave up 5 bases and J gave up 4 bases, with 17 bases separating them. The CDR3 has 15 residues. The CDR3: CASSRRDGRRETQYF. CDR3 bases: TGTGCCAGCAGCCGTAGGGACGGGAGAAGAGAGACCCAGTACTTC.

This clonotype was recorded many times. The CDR3 is CASSVTFMGNRQETQYF. DNA for the CDR3: TGTGCCAGCAGTGTTACGTTTATGGGTAATCGACAAGAGACCCAGTACTTC. V usage is TRBV28 and J usage is TRBJ2-5; no clear D gene. Trimming cost V 5 bases and J 2 bases, with 21 bases left between them. The CDR3 has 17 residues. Germline V lookup: CDR1 MDHEN, CDR2 SYDVKM.

In its sample, this clonotype was seen many times. The V and J genes are TRBV6-2 or TRBV6-3 and TRBJ1-2; D remains ambiguous. The V gene lost 0 bases and the J gene lost 2 bases, with 7 bases spanning the gap. The CDR3 is 14 residues long. Looked up from germline, CDR1 is MNHEY and CDR2 is SVGEGT. In DNA form, the CDR3 reads TGTGCCAGCAGTTACTCCACACCCAACTATGGCTACACCTTC. Its translation: CASSYSTPNYGYTF.

This clonotype has at least ten counts. CDR3 region: CASSLAGGDTGELFF. The CDR3 region has the DNA TGTGCCAGCAGTCTAGCGGGAGGCGACACCGGGGAGCTGTTTTTT. The J gene is TRBJ2-2, the V gene TRBV7-2; 11 bases match TRBD2. Looked up from germline, CDR1 is SGHTA and CDR2 is FQGNSA. The CDR3 is made up of 15 amino acids. V lost 6 bases and J lost 3; bases outside the gene matches: 3.

This clonotype was counted only a few times. The chain is built from TRBV5-6 and TRBJ2-7; perhaps TRBD2 as D (6 bases). V was pared by 0 bases and J by 6 bases, with 13 bases between. Germline V gene lookup returns CDR1 SGHDT and CDR2 YYEEEE. This CDR3 is 14 amino acids long. The CDR3 reads CASSLGGATREQYF. The CDR3 coding sequence is TGTGCCAGCAGCTTGGGCGGGGCTACCCGCGAGCAGTACTTC.

This clonotype was counted at least ten times. Since a much larger clone is just one base distant, this may be a read error. V gene TRBV7-2 combines with J gene TRBJ2-7; D unresolved. CDR1 and CDR2 (germline): SGHTA, FQGNSA. This CDR3 has 15 residues. CDR3 DNA sequence: TGTGCCAGCAGCTTAGGGGGTTGGAGCTCCTGCGAGCAGTACTTC. Its protein is CASSLGGWSSCEQYF.

The rearrangement joins TRBV11-2 to TRBJ2-7; weak D call: TRBD1 (7 bases). Germline V lookup: CDR1 SGHAT, CDR2 FQNNGV. This CDR3 comprises 16 residues. Trimming cost V 4 bases and J 2 bases, with 18 bases left between them. Here the CDR3 reads CASSSYRQGLPYEQYF. The CDR3 nucleotides are TGTGCCAGCAGCTCTTATCGACAGGGACTTCCCTACGAGCAGTACTTC.

This chain joins TRBV7-9 and TRBJ2-2, with 7 bases identical to TRBD2. This CDR3 has 15 amino acids. V gave up 6 bases and J gave up 6 bases; unmatched junction bases: 10. Germline CDR1 is SEHNR and CDR2 is FQNEAQ (reference sequence). CDR3 DNA sequence: TGTGCCAGCAGTCCGGGAGGCCCCTCGGCCGGGGAGCTGTTTTTT. Translation: CASSPGGPSAGELFF.

The chain uses TRBV7-9 and TRBJ2-4; D possibly corresponds to TRBD2 (7 bases). Trimming cost V 5 bases and J 1 base, with 18 bases left between them. The CDR3 length is 17 residues. Germline assignment: CDR1 SEHNR and CDR2 FQNEAQ (reference sequence). The CDR3 spells CASSEGLGRGAKNIQYF. CDR3 sequence (DNA): TGTGCCAGCAGCGAAGGATTGGGGAGGGGGGCCAAAAACATTCAGTACTTC.

The chain combines TRBV12-3 or TRBV12-4 with TRBJ1-2; the D is unclear. CDR3 size: 13 residues. The V end lost 3 bases, the J end lost 4 bases, and 9 bases lay between the germline ends. The CDR3 DNA reads TGTGCCAGCAGTTTCTGGCAGACCTATGGCTACACCTTC. This translates into CASSFWQTYGYTF.

This clonotype occurred many times. V usage is TRBV5-1 and J usage is TRBJ1-1; D is ambiguous. In germline, CDR1 is SGHRS, CDR2 YFSETQ. V dropped 4 bases and J dropped 2 bases, with 6 bases sitting between them. The CDR3 is 12 residues long. The CDR3 DNA is TGCGCCAGCAGCGCGGTAAACACTGAAGCTTTCTTT. It translates to CASSAVNTEAFF.

This clonotype was seen repeatedly, ten times or more. The chain joins TRBV6-1 to TRBJ1-2, with no clear D. V was clipped by 1 base and J by 8 bases, with 5 bases between them. The CDR3 has 11 residues. Germline V lookup: CDR1 MNHNS, CDR2 SASEGT. This CDR3 reads CASSEDGGYTF. Written as DNA, the CDR3 is TGTGCCAGCAGTGAAGATGGGGGCTACACCTTC.